One and the same sample provided the 15 T cell receptor beta chains below, sequenced in a study of CD8 T cells in Susac syndrome. It was with random hexamers that 0.5 to 1 ug RNA was reverse transcribed. MiXCR was run by TCRdb on the immunoSEQ multiplex PCR reads, yielding one entry per CDR3 protein. The data show about 100,000 distinct CDR3 sequences, approximately 95% seen once. The sequenced sample was CD8+ T cells from PBMCs. The source is a human donor with Susac syndrome.

This chain links TRBV3-1 with TRBJ2-7; possible D gene TRBD1, 5 bases. V dropped 0 bases and J dropped 6 bases, with 9 bases sitting between them. This CDR3 has 13 residues. CDR1 is LGHDT, CDR2 YNNKEL, per germline (reference sequence). CDR3 DNA sequence: TGTGCCAGCAGCCAAGAGGGGCCGGTCGAGCAGTACTTC. Protein product: CASSQEGPVEQYF.

The chain has TRBV27 and TRBJ2-3, with TRBD1 as a possible D gene (6 bases). Trimming took off 8 bases at V and 0 bases at J, with 9 bases between the two ends. The CDR3 extends over 13 amino acids. Germline V gene sequence: CDR1 MNHEY, CDR2 SMNVEV (reference sequence). CDR3 nucleotides: TGTGCCAGCGCACAGGGTAGCACAGATACGCAGTATTTT. Its protein is CASAQGSTDTQYF.

The J gene is TRBJ2-5, the V gene TRBV6-6; D assignment may be TRBD1 or TRBD2 (5 bases each). The CDR3 spans 15 residues. Trimming left V 6 bases short and J 7 bases short, with 21 bases between. In germline, CDR1 is MNHNY, CDR2 SVGAGI (reference sequence). This CDR3 reads CASSAGTPGEGTQYF. The CDR3 DNA reads TGTGCCAGCAGCGCCGGGACGCCCGGAGAGGGGACCCAGTACTTC.

The V call is TRBV9, the J call TRBJ2-1; D remains ambiguous. The length of the CDR3 is 12 residues. Germline V gene sequence: CDR1 SGDLS, CDR2 YYNGEE. Trimming took 3 bases from V and 7 from J, leaving 8 bases between them. The CDR3, as DNA: TGTGCCAGCAGCGGACCAAAGAATGAGCAGTTCTTC. This encodes CASSGPKNEQFF.

The genes are TRBV9 and TRBJ2-1, with D perhaps matching TRBD2 (5 bases). This CDR3 region has 11 residues. Looked up from germline, CDR1 is SGDLS and CDR2 is YYNGEE. Trimming took 7 bases from V and 8 from J, leaving 10 bases between them. The CDR3 bases are TGTGCCAGCTCAACGAGGGATGAGCAGTTCTTC. Amino acid sequence: CASSTRDEQFF.

The V call is TRBV5-1, the J call TRBJ1-1; TRBD1 might be the D (5 bases). The CDR3 covers 14 residues. The germline V and J ends were trimmed by 3 bases and 1 base, with 10 bases remaining between them. From germline, CDR1 is SGHRS and CDR2 YFSETQ. DNA of the CDR3: TGCGCCAGCAGCTCGGGGACGGAGAACACTGAAGCTTTCTTT. This gives the protein CASSSGTENTEAFF. Variable domain in full (rest from reference TRBV5-1 and TRBJ1-1): KAGVTQTPRYLIKTRGQQVTLSCSPISGHRSVSWYQQTPGQGLQFLFEYFSETQRNKGNFPGRFSGRQFSNSRSEMNVSTLELGDSALYLCASSSGTENTEAFFGQGTRLTVV.

The chain employs TRBV18 and TRBJ2-3, with D possibly matching TRBD2 (5 bases). This CDR3 comprises 13 residues. V gave up 3 bases and J gave up 8 bases, with 12 bases separating them. Germline V lookup: CDR1 KGHSH, CDR2 LQKENI. The CDR3 DNA is TGTGCCAGCTCACCCCGGGAAATGGGTACGCAGTATTTT. It yields the protein CASSPREMGTQYF.

The CDR3, as DNA: TGTGCCAGCAGTATACGCCGAAGTGAGACCCAGTACTTC. It encodes CASSIRRSETQYF. This chain joins TRBV2 and TRBJ2-5; D is uncertain. Trimming took off 5 bases at V and 5 bases at J, with 12 bases between the two ends. The CDR3 spans 13 residues. Germline values: CDR1 SNHLY, CDR2 FYNNEI.

The chain uses TRBV5-1 and TRBJ2-2; D is unclear. The V end was cut by 2 bases, the J end by 0 bases, with 8 bases between. The germline V gene has CDR1 SGHRS and CDR2 YFSETQ. The CDR3 is 15 residues long. The CDR3 loop reads CASSFAQTNTGELFF. The CDR3, as DNA: TGCGCCAGCAGCTTTGCTCAGACGAACACCGGGGAGCTGTTTTTT.

The V gene is TRBV28, the J gene TRBJ1-2; D perhaps matches TRBD1 (6 bases). V was trimmed by 6 bases and J by 2 bases, leaving 10 bases between them. Germline V gene lookup returns CDR1 MDHEN and CDR2 SYDVKM. The CDR3 covers 13 residues. The CDR3 sequence is CASRGRGNYGYTF. CDR3 nucleotides: TGTGCCAGCAGGGGCAGGGGAAACTATGGCTACACCTTC.

V usage is TRBV12-3 or TRBV12-4 and J usage is TRBJ2-2; 11 positions agree with TRBD2. The junction had 0 bases not matched to a gene; V was cut back by 5 bases and J by 4 bases. This CDR3 spans 14 amino acids. CDR3 coding DNA: TGTGCCAGCAGTGGACTAGCGGGCACCGGGGAGCTGTTTTTT. Its translation is CASSGLAGTGELFF.

The V call is TRBV5-4, the J call TRBJ1-5; a possible D gene is TRBD1 (6 bases). The CDR3 runs to 15 residues. CDR1 is SGHNT and CDR2 is YYREEE in the germline V gene (reference sequence). V lost 2 bases, J lost 3 bases, and 12 bases lay in between. For the CDR3, the DNA is TGTGCCAGCAGCTTCGGCACAGGGAACAATCAGCCCCAGCATTTT. It specifies CASSFGTGNNQPQHF.

This clonotype was counted a single time. The V call is TRBV7-6, the J call TRBJ2-2, with 8 positions matching TRBD1. Germline V CDR1 and CDR2: SGHVS, FNYEAQ. The CDR3 is made up of 14 amino acids. V was clipped by 4 bases and J by 7 bases; unmatched bases: 5. The CDR3 DNA is TGTGCCAGCAGCTCGCAGGGGGCTGTCGGGGAGCTGTTTTTT. Translated, it gives CASSSQGAVGELFF.

The V call is TRBV27, the J call TRBJ2-7; tentatively, D is TRBD1 or TRBD2 (5 bases each). Trimming removed 8 bases from V and 6 bases from J, with 11 bases in between. CDR1 is MNHEY and CDR2 is SMNVEV in the germline V gene (reference sequence). This CDR3 is built from 11 residues. This CDR3 is CASGHEGEQYF. The CDR3 DNA reads TGTGCCAGCGGACACGAGGGCGAGCAGTACTTC.

This sequence joins TRBV20-1 and TRBJ2-5; 9 bases line up with TRBD1. This CDR3 is built from 14 residues. V dropped 1 base and J dropped 5; count of bases not matched to a gene: 5. Germline-derived CDR1 and CDR2 are DFQATT and SNEGSKA (reference sequence). The CDR3 nucleotides are TGCAGTGCTAGAGGGGGGGACAGGGCCGAGACCCAGTACTTC. Translation gives CSARGGDRAETQYF.